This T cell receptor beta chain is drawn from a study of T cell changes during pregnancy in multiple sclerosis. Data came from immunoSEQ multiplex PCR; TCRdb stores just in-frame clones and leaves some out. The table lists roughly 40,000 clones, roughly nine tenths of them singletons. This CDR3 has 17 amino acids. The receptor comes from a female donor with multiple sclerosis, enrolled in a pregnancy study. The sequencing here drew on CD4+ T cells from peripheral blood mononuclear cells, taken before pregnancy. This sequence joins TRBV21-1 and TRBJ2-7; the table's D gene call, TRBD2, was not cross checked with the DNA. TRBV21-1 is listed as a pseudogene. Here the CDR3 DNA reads TGTGCCAGCAGCAAAGCGCTTTGGAGCGGACCTACCTACGAGCAGTACTTC. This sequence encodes CASSKALWSGPTYEQYF.